The clone carrying this T cell receptor beta chain has a handful of counts. Its target is not known. Germline values: CDR1 DFQATT, CDR2 SNEGSKA (reference sequence). Trimming cost V 2 bases and J 6 bases; bases outside gene matches: 9. There are 16 residues in the CDR3. This entry belongs to a study of regulatory T cells in long-lasting Graves disease. Study-wide findings and caveats: When disease was persistent, TRBV28, TRBJ1-2 and TRBJ2-5 were the favored segments.

The authors built TCR beta libraries using iRepertoire HTBI primers and Arm-PCR of CDR3 regions. TCRdb itself ran the multiplex PCR reads through MiXCR, one entry per CDR3 protein. The table records approximately 350,000 distinct CDR3 sequences, about a sixth of them present only once. Indicated time point: newly diagnosed GD, antithyroid drugs for less than 3 months. PBMC-extracted RNA yielded the TCR library. These data are also associated with another study on T cells in Graves' hyperthyroidism and ophthalmopathy. This second study notes: The HTBI primer set drove a first-round RT-PCR of the TCR CDR3. Appearing also in blood were most of the thyroid clonotypes expanded above 0.001.

The starting material was peripheral blood mononuclear cells (PBMCs), obtained at new diagnosis, from a patient treated with antithyroid drugs. This sequence was found in a young woman with Graves disease. The chain carries TRBV20-1 and TRBJ2-4; TRBD2 matches 11 bases. The CDR3 DNA follows: TGCAGTGCTAGACTCGTAGCGGGGGGGCCTGGAAACATTCAGTACTTC. Translating gives CSARLVAGGPGNIQYF.